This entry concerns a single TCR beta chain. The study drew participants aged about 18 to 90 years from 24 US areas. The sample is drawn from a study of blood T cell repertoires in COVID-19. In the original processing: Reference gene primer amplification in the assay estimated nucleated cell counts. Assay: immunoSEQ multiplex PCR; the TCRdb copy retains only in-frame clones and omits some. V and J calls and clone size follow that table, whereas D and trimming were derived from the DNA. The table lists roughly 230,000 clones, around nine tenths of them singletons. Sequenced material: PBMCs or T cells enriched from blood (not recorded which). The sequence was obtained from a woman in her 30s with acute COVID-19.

The CDR3, as DNA: TGCGCCAGCAGTGAAAGGGGATCTGGTGAAGCTTTCTTT. Translated, it gives CASSERGSGEAFF. The V gene is TRBV10-1, the J gene TRBJ1-1; D may be TRBD1 (5 bases). Between the trimmed V and J ends, which lost 3 bases and 7 bases, there was a span of 12 bases. This CDR3 region has 13 residues. The germline V gene encodes CDR1 WNHNN and CDR2 SYGVQD (reference sequence).